A single sample is the source of the 19 T cell receptor beta chains below, sequenced in a study of shared clonotypes between healthy human individuals. Sequenced by immunoSEQ multiplex PCR; TCRdb stores in-frame clones only, minus some. The sample contains hundreds of thousands of clones, around 95% of which appear only once. Positive CCR7 selection of CD45RO-negative cells yielded the naive CD8 cells, and terminally differentiated effector memory CD45RA+ cells were excluded. The specimen sequenced was naive CD8+ T cells sorted from blood. Receptor source: a woman aged 25 to 39 in good health.

V is TRBV5-8 and J is TRBJ2-7; tentative D call: TRBD1 (6 bases). The CDR3 totals 14 residues. V lost 10 bases, J lost 2 bases, and 19 bases lay in between. The germline V gene has CDR1 SGHTS and CDR2 YDEGEE. In DNA form, the CDR3 reads TGTGCCTCTACCCTCTGGGACACAACCTACGAGCAGTACTTC. Translating gives CASTLWDTTYEQYF. The full variable domain, its missing parts supplied by reference TRBV5-8 and TRBJ2-7, is EAGVTQSPTHLIKTRGQQATLRCSPISGHTSVYWYQQALGLGLQFLLWYDEGEERNRGNFPPRFSGRQFPNYSSELNVNALELEDSALYLCASTLWDTTYEQYFGPGTRLTVT.

The chain is built from TRBV19 and TRBJ1-4, with unresolved D. With 7 bases removed from V and 5 bases from J, the gap between germline ends came to 11 bases. The CDR3 has 13 residues. Germline V gives CDR1 LNHDA, CDR2 SQIVND (reference sequence). The CDR3 region has the DNA TGTGCCAGTATGTCGGCGGGAAATGAAAAACTGTTTTTT. Protein sequence: CASMSAGNEKLFF.

V is TRBV5-8 and J is TRBJ1-2, with TRBD1 as a possible D gene (5 bases). CDR3 length: 15 residues. The germline CDR1 and CDR2 sequences are SGHTS and YDEGEE. The V end was cut by 5 bases, the J end by 2 bases, with 16 bases between. The CDR3: CASRGVRGVNYGYTF. The CDR3 DNA follows: TGTGCCAGCAGGGGGGTCCGGGGAGTCAACTATGGCTACACCTTC. The full variable domain, rest sourced from reference TRBV5-8 and TRBJ1-2, is EAGVTQSPTHLIKTRGQQATLRCSPISGHTSVYWYQQALGLGLQFLLWYDEGEERNRGNFPPRFSGRQFPNYSSELNVNALELEDSALYLCASRGVRGVNYGYTFGSGTRLTVV.

This clone appeared once. This rearrangement joins TRBV5-4 to TRBJ2-3; 7 positions match TRBD1. Germline V CDR1 and CDR2: SGHNT, YYREEE (reference sequence). CDR3 size: 15 residues. Trimming removed 0 bases from V and 2 bases from J; junction bases left unmatched: 3. The CDR3 DNA reads TGTGCCAGCAGCTTGGGACAGGGTGACACAGATACGCAGTATTTT. It translates to CASSLGQGDTDTQYF.

V and J are TRBV29-1 and TRBJ2-7; D remains ambiguous. CDR3 length: 13 residues. Germline values: CDR1 SQVTM, CDR2 ANQGSEA. The V and J ends lost 6 bases and 7 bases respectively, with 19 bases between them. CDR3 amino acids: CSVSSGGPGEQYF. CDR3 coding DNA: TGCAGCGTGTCGTCGGGTGGGCCCGGTGAGCAGTACTTC.

This chain links TRBV5-6 with TRBJ2-7, with 14 bases fitting TRBD2. The CDR3 has 17 amino acids. Germline CDR1 is SGHDT and CDR2 is YYEEEE. The J segment lost 2 bases and the V segment lost 4 bases, leaving 8 bases of the junction unmatched. CDR3 coding DNA: TGTGCCAGCAGCAGTCCGGGACTAGCGGGGGCGACCTACGAGCAGTACTTC. This codes for CASSSPGLAGATYEQYF.

With regard to this clone: Additional DNA sequences in this sample encode the identical CDR3. The rearrangement joins TRBV19 to TRBJ2-7; the match to TRBD1 covers 8 bases. V lost 3 bases to trimming and J lost 4 bases; unmatched junction nucleotides: 5. CDR1 and CDR2 (germline): LNHDA, SQIVND (reference sequence). The CDR3 spans 14 residues. This CDR3 is CASSIGTGGYEQYF. Written as DNA, the CDR3 is TGTGCCAGTAGTATTGGAACAGGGGGTTACGAGCAGTACTTC.

This rearrangement joins TRBV11-3 to TRBJ1-1; D not certain. CDR1 SGHNT and CDR2 YENEEA come from the germline V gene. V was trimmed by 1 base and J by 1 base, leaving 7 bases between them. The CDR3 runs to 14 residues. CDR3 amino acids: CASSLGPENTEAFF. The CDR3 bases are TGTGCCAGCAGCTTAGGGCCGGAGAACACTGAAGCTTTCTTT.

The chain employs TRBV14 and TRBJ2-7, with D unresolved. This CDR3 comprises 13 residues. Germline V lookup: CDR1 SGHDN, CDR2 FVKESK. Trimming cost V 2 bases and J 1 base, with 6 bases left between them. The CDR3 loop reads CASSQRRSYEQYF. In DNA, the CDR3 is TGTGCCAGCAGCCAACGAAGATCCTACGAGCAGTACTTC.

The chain joins TRBV14 to TRBJ2-1, with D tentatively TRBD2 (5 bases). Germline V gives CDR1 SGHDN, CDR2 FVKESK. The CDR3 runs 16 residues. V was trimmed by 3 bases and J by 0 bases, leaving 12 bases between them. CDR3 DNA sequence: TGTGCCAGCAGCCAGATTGCGGGCCTCTCCTACAATGAGCAGTTCTTC. Translating gives CASSQIAGLSYNEQFF.

V and J are TRBV27 and TRBJ1-2; 7 bases are a match to TRBD1. The J segment lost 5 bases and the V segment lost 6 bases, leaving 6 bases of the junction unmatched. The CDR3 covers 13 residues. CDR1 is MNHEY and CDR2 is SMNVEV in the germline V gene (reference sequence). Written as DNA, the CDR3 is TGTGCCAGCAGGACGGGACAGTTTTATGGCTACACCTTC. It encodes CASRTGQFYGYTF.

This clone occurred once. The rearrangement uses TRBV9 and TRBJ2-1; D could derive from TRBD1 or TRBD2 (6 bases each). V was cut by 2 bases and J by 5 bases, with 14 bases left in between. CDR3 length: 15 amino acids. The germline V gene has CDR1 SGDLS and CDR2 YYNGEE. CDR3 in DNA: TGTGCCAGCAGCGTTCCCCAGGGGACTGACAATGAGCAGTTCTTC. Amino acids: CASSVPQGTDNEQFF.

J is TRBJ2-7 and V is TRBV11-2; D tentatively fits TRBD1 or TRBD2 (5 bases each). Per the germline V gene, CDR1 is SGHAT and CDR2 is FQNNGV. The V end was cut by 8 bases, the J end by 3 bases, with 5 bases between. The CDR3 runs to 10 residues. CDR3 loop: CASGGYEQYF. The CDR3 DNA is TGTGCCAGCGGGGGCTACGAGCAGTACTTC.

This clone was recorded only once. The same CDR3 is also encoded by other DNA sequences in this sample. This sequence joins TRBV27 and TRBJ2-5; D ambiguous. Between the trimmed V and J ends, which lost 3 bases and 0 bases, there was a span of 8 bases. CDR3 length: 14 amino acids. Germline loops: CDR1 MNHEY, CDR2 SMNVEV (reference sequence). CDR3 region: CASSFGRNQETQYF. CDR3 DNA: TGTGCCAGCAGTTTCGGCAGAAACCAAGAGACCCAGTACTTC.

The V gene is TRBV9, the J gene TRBJ1-1, with D possibly being TRBD1 (5 bases). CDR1 is SGDLS, CDR2 YYNGEE, per germline. Trimming stripped 2 bases from V and 5 bases from J, with 22 bases between. The CDR3 consists of 17 residues. The CDR3 DNA sequence: TGTGCCAGCAGCGTCGGGGCGGGCATCTCTATGAGAACTGAAGCTTTCTTT. Amino acids: CASSVGAGISMRTEAFF.

This clone was found once. The chain couples TRBV7-9 to TRBJ2-1, with D perhaps being TRBD1 or TRBD2 (5 bases each). The germline V and J ends were trimmed by 4 bases and 9 bases, with 10 bases remaining between them. Per the germline V gene, CDR1 is SEHNR and CDR2 is FQNEAQ (reference sequence). The CDR3 runs 12 residues. The CDR3 reads CASSSPGTEQFF. Here the CDR3 DNA reads TGTGCCAGCAGCTCCCCCGGGACTGAGCAGTTCTTC.

V and J are TRBV27 and TRBJ2-7, with 7 bases that match TRBD2. Trimming at V came to 5 bases and at J to 3 bases, leaving 16 bases not matched to a gene. The CDR3 runs to 17 residues. Germline loops: CDR1 MNHEY, CDR2 SMNVEV (reference sequence). In DNA, the CDR3 is TGTGCCAGCAGTCCGGCCCCGGGACTATCAAACCACTACGAGCAGTACTTC. As protein: CASSPAPGLSNHYEQYF.

In this sample, this clone turned up once. The chain has TRBV4-1 and TRBJ1-3, with TRBD1 matching 7 bases. After removal of 2 bases from V and 0 bases from J, the junction contained 13 bases not matched to a gene. Germline V gene sequence: CDR1 MGHRA, CDR2 YSYEKL. The CDR3 totals 19 residues. CDR3 sequence (DNA): TGCGCCAGCAGCCAACGAGACCAAACAGGGGTGATCTCTGGAAACACCATATATTTT. Translation gives CASSQRDQTGVISGNTIYF.

This clone has more than one count but fewer than ten. Within the sample, other DNA sequences also encode this same CDR3. The V gene is TRBV6-5, the J gene TRBJ1-2; D is ambiguous. The CDR3 runs to 13 residues. Trimming pared 0 bases from V and 5 bases from J, leaving 7 bases between. Germline values: CDR1 MNHEY, CDR2 SVGAGI. The DNA of the CDR3 is TGTGCCAGCAGTTACTCGAACGGATATGGCTACACCTTC. Protein sequence: CASSYSNGYGYTF.